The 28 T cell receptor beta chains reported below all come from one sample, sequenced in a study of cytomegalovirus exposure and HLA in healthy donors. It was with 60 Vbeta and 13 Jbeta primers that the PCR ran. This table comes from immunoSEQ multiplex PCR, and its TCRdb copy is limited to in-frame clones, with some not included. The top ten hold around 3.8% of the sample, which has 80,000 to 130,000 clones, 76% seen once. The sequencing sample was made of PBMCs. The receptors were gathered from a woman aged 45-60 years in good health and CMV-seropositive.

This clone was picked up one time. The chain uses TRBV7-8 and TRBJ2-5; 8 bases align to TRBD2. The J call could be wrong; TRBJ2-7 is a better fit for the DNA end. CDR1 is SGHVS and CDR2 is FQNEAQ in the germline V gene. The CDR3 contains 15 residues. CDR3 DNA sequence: TGTGCCAGCAGCTTAGAACTAGCGGTCAACTACGAGCAGTACTTC. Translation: CASSLELAVNYEQYF.

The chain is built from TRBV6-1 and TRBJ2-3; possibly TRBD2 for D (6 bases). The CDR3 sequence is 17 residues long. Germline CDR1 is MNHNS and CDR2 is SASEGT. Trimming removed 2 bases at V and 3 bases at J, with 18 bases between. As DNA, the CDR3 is TGTGCCAGCAGTGAACAGCCCCTAGCGCTTGGGACAGATACGCAGTATTTT. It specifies CASSEQPLALGTDTQYF.

Here the CDR3 reads CASSVRDFSYNEQFF. The DNA of the CDR3 is TGTGCCAGCAGCGTACGGGACTTCTCCTACAATGAGCAGTTCTTC. The J gene is TRBJ2-1, the V gene TRBV9; TRBD2 is a possible D gene (6 bases). There are 15 residues in the CDR3. Germline V gene lookup returns CDR1 SGDLS and CDR2 YYNGEE. The V and J ends lost 1 base and 0 bases respectively, with 8 bases between them.

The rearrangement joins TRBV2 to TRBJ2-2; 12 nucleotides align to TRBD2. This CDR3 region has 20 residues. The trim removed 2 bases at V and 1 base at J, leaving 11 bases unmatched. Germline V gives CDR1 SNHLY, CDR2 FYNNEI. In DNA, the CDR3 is TGTGCCAGCAGTGAAAAACGCCCCGGGACTAGCGGGTTGAACACCGGGGAGCTGTTTTTT. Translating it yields CASSEKRPGTSGLNTGELFF.

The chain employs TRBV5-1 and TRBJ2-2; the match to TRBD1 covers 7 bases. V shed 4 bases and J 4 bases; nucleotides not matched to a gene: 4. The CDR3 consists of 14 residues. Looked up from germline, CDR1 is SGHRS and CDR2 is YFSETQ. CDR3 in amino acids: CASSLTGFTGELFF. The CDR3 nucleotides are TGCGCCAGCAGCCTGACAGGGTTCACCGGGGAGCTGTTTTTT.

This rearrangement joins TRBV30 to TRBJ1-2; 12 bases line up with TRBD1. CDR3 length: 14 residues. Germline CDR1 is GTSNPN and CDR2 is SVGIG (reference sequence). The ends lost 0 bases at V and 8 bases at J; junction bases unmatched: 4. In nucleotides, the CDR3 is TGTGCCTGGAGTGTATGGGACAGGGGGCCGGGCTACACCTTC. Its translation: CAWSVWDRGPGYTF.

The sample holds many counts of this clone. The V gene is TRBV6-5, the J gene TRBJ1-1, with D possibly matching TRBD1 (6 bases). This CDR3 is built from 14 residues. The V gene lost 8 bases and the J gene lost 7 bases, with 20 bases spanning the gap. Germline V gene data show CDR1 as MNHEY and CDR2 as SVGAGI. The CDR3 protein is CASSKAYRDREAFF. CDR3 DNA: TGTGCCAGCTCAAAAGCGTACAGGGATCGTGAAGCTTTCTTT.

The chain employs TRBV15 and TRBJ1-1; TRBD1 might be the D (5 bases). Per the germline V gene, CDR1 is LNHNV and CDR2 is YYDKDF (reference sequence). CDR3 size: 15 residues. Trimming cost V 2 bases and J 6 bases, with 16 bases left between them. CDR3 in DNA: TGTGCCACCAGCAGAAGCGGAGGTCGGGGGGCTGAAGCTTTCTTT. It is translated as CATSRSGGRGAEAFF.

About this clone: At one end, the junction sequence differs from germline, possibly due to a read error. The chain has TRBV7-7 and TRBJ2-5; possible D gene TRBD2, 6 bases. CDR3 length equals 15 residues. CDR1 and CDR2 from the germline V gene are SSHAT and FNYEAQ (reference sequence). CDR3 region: CASSLVGGNQETQYF. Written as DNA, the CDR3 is TGTGCTAGCAGCTTAGTGGGCGGGAACCAAGAGACCCAGTACTTC.

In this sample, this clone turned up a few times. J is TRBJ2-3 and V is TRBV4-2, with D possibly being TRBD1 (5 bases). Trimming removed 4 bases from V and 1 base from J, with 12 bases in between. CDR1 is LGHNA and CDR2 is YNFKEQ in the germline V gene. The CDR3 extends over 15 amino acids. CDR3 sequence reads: CASSPDSPGTDTQYF. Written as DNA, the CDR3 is TGTGCCAGCAGCCCCGACAGCCCTGGCACAGATACGCAGTATTTT.

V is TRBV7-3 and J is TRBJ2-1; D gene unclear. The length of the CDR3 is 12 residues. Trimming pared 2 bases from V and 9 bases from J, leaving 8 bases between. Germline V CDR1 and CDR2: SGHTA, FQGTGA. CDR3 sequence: CASSLLPGEQFF. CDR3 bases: TGTGCCAGCAGCTTACTACCGGGTGAGCAGTTCTTC.

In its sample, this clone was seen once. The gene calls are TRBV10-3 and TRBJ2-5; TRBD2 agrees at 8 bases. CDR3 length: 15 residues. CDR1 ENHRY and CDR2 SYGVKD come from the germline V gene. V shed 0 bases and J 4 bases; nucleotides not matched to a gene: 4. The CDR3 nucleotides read TGTGCCATCAGTGAGTCCGCGGGAGGACCAGAGACCCAGTACTTC. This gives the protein CAISESAGGPETQYF.

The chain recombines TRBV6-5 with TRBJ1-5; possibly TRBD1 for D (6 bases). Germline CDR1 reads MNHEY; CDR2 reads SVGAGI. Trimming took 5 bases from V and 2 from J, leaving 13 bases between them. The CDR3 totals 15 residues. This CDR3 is CASSGRGGGNQPQHF. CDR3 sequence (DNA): TGTGCCAGCAGTGGTAGAGGGGGGGGCAATCAGCCCCAGCATTTT.

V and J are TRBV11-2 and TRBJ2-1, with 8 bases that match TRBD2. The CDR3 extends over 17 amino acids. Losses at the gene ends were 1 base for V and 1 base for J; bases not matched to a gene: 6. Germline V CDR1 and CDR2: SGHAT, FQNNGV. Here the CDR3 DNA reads TGTGCCAGCAGCTTAGCGGGGGGGGGCCGGTCCTACAATGAGCAGTTCTTC. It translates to CASSLAGGGRSYNEQFF.

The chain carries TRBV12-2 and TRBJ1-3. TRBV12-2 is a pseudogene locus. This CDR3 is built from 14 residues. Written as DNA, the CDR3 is TGTGCAAGTCGCTTAGCGCGGATTGGAAACACCATATATTTT. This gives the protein CASRLARIGNTIYF.

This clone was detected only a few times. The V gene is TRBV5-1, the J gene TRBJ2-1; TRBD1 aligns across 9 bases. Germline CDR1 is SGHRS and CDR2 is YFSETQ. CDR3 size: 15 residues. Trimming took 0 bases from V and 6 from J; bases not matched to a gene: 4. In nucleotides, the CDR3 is TGCGCCAGCAGCTTGGCCGGACAGGGGAGCAATGAGCAGTTCTTC. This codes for CASSLAGQGSNEQFF.

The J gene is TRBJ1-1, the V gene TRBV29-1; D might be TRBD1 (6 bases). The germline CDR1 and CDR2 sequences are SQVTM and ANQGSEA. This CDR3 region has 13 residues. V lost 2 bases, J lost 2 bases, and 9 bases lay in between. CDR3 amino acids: CSVEQGRNTEAFF. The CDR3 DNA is TGCAGCGTTGAACAGGGGCGAAACACTGAAGCTTTCTTT. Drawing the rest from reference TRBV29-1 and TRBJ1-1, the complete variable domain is SAVISQKPSRDICQRGTSLTIQCQVDSQVTMMFWYRQQPGQSLTLIATANQGSEATYESGFVIDKFPISRPNLTFSTLTVSNMSPEDSSIYLCSVEQGRNTEAFFGQGTRLTVV.

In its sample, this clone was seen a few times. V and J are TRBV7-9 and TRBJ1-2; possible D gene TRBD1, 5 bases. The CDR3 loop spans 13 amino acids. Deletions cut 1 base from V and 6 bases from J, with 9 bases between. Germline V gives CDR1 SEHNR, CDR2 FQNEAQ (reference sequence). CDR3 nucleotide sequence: TGTGCCAGCAGCTTAGGCGGGGGAAATGGCTACACCTTC. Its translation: CASSLGGGNGYTF. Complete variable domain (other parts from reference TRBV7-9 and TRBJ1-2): DTGVSQNPRHKITKRGQNVTFRCDPISEHNRLYWYRQTLGQGPEFLTYFQNEAQLEKSRLLSDRFSAERPKGSFSTLEIQRTEQGDSAMYLCASSLGGGNGYTFGSGTRLTVV.

CDR3 protein: CASSLGADRERRGYTF. In DNA, the CDR3 is TGTGCCAGCAGCTTGGGGGCGGACAGGGAAAGACGTGGCTACACCTTC. J is TRBJ1-2 and V is TRBV5-4; 8 bases are shared with TRBD1. Trimming at V came to 0 bases and at J to 7 bases, leaving 11 bases not matched to a gene. The CDR3 covers 16 residues. Germline CDR1 reads SGHNT; CDR2 reads YYREEE (reference sequence).

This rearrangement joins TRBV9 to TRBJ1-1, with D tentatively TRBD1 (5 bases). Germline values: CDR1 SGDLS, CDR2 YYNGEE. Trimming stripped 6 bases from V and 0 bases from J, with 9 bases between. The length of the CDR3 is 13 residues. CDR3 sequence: CASTRGVNTEAFF. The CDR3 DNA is TGTGCCAGCACCCGGGGGGTGAACACTGAAGCTTTCTTT.

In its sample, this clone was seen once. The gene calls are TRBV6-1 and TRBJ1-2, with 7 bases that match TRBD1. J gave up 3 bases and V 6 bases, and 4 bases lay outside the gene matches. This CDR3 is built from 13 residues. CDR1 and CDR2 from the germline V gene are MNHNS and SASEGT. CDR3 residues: CASRQGTYYGYTF. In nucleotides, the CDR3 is TGTGCCAGCAGACAGGGGACGTACTATGGCTACACCTTC.

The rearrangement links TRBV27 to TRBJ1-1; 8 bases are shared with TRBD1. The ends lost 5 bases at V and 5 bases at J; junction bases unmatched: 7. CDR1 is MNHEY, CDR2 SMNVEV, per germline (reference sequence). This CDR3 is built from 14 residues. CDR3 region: CASSLRQGPTEAFF. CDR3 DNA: TGTGCCAGCAGTCTCAGACAGGGGCCAACTGAAGCTTTCTTT.

The chain's CDR3 is CASSRRGREQYF. For the CDR3, the DNA is TGTGCCAGCAGCCGGAGGGGGCGGGAGCAGTACTTC. This chain uses TRBV5-5 with TRBJ2-7, with a tentative D call TRBD1 (7 bases). Germline V gives CDR1 SGHKS, CDR2 YYEKEE (reference sequence). V lost 4 bases, J lost 7 bases, and 12 bases lay in between. The CDR3 loop spans 12 amino acids.

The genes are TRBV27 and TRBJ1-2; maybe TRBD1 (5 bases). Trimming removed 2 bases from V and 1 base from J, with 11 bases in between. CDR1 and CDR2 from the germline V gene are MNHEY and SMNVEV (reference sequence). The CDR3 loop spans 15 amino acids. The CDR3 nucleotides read TGTGCCAGCAGTTTAACCTTCGGGGGTAACTATGGCTACACCTTC. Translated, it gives CASSLTFGGNYGYTF.

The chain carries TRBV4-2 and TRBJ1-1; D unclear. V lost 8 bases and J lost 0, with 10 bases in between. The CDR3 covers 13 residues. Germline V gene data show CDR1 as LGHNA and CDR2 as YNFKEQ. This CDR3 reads CASGPTVNTEAFF. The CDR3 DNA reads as TGTGCCAGCGGCCCTACAGTGAACACTGAAGCTTTCTTT.

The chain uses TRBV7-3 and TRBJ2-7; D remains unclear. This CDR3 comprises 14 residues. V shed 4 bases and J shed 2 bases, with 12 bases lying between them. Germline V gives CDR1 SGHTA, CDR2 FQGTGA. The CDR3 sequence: CASSSPPRTYEQYF. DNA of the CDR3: TGTGCCAGCAGCTCCCCGCCTAGAACCTACGAGCAGTACTTC.

CDR3 nucleotide sequence: TGTGCCAGCAGCAGGACTAGCGGGCCCCTGGTTGAGCAGTTCTTC. Protein product: CASSRTSGPLVEQFF. The V call is TRBV9, the J call TRBJ2-1, with TRBD2 matching over 11 bases. The J segment lost 9 bases and the V segment lost 4 bases, leaving 9 bases of the junction unmatched. The germline V gene has CDR1 SGDLS and CDR2 YYNGEE. This CDR3 comprises 15 residues.

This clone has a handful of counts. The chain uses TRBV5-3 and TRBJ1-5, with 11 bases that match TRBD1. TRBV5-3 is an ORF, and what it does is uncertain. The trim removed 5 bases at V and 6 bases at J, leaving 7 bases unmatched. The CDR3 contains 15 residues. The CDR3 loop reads CARSRAGQGGQPQHF. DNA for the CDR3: TGTGCCAGAAGTCGTGCGGGACAGGGGGGTCAGCCCCAGCATTTT.